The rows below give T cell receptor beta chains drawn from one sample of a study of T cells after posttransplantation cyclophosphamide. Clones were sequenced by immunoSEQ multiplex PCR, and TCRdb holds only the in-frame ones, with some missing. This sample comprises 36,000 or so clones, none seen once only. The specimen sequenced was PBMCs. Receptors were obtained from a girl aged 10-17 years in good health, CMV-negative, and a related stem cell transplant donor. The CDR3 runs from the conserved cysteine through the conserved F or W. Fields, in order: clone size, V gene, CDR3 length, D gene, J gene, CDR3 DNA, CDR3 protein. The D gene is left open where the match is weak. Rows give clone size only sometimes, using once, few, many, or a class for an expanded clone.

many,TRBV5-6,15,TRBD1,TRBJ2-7,TGTGCCAGCAGCCCGATCACAGGGGCCCCCTACGAGCAGTACTTC,CASSPITGAPYEQYF
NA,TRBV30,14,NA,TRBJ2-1,TGTGCCTGGAGTGGCGAGGGATTACAGAATGAGCAGTTCTTC,CAWSGEGLQNEQFF
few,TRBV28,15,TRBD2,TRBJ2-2,TGTGCCAGCATACCGGCGGGAGGGCCGGACGGGGAGCTGTTTTTT,CASIPAGGPDGELFF
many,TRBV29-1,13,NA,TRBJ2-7,TGCAGCGTTGAAGTGAACAGGGACTACGAGCAGTACTTC,CSVEVNRDYEQYF
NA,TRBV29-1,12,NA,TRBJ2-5,TGCAGCGTAGTACTGGGCCCGAAGACCCAGTACTTC,CSVVLGPKTQYF
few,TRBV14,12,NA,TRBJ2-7,TGTGCCAGCAGCCCAGGGTTATACGAGCAGTACTTC,CASSPGLYEQYF
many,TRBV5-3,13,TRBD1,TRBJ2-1,TGTGCCAGAAGCTTGGAACAGGGGTATGAGCAGTTCTTC,CARSLEQGYEQFF
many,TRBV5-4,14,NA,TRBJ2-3,TGTGCCAGCAGCAAAGCCCTCGAGCGCGATACGCAGTATTTT,CASSKALERDTQYF
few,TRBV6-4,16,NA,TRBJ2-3,TGTGCCAGCAGTGACTCGGCGGGATCTAGCACAGATACGCAGTATTTT,CASSDSAGSSTDTQYF
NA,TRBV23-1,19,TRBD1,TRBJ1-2,TGCGCCAGCAGTCAATCGCATAAGGACAGGGGGCGCCGGGACTATGGCTACACCTTC,CASSQSHKDRGRRDYGYTF
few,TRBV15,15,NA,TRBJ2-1,TGTGCCACCAGCAGATCCCCGGCGGTGTACAATGAGCAGTTCTTC,CATSRSPAVYNEQFF
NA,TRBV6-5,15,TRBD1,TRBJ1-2,TGTGCCAGCAGGAGGAGGAGGGGGCTTAACTATGGCTACACCTTC,CASRRRRGLNYGYTF
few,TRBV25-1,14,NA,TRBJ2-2,TGTGCCAGCAGAGAGACAGCGAACACCGGGGAGCTGTTTTTT,CASRETANTGELFF
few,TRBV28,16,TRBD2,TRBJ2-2,TGTGCCAGCAGTTTAGTGGCGGGGGGGAACACCGGGGAGCTGTTTTTT,CASSLVAGGNTGELFF
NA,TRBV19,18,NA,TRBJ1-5,TGTGCCAGTAGTATTTATGGGGACACTTCATATAGCAATCAGCCCCAGCATTTT,CASSIYGDTSYSNQPQHF